This TCR beta chain was sequenced during a study of blood T cell repertoires in COVID-19 (dated by TCRdb to 2020 to 2021). For the wider study: The collaborator samples originated in the United States, Italy and Spain and spanned the acute and convalescent phases of COVID-19. Nearly every sample came with metadata listing a de-identified subject ID, COVID-19 status, age in years and sex. The repertoires were made available in a free public database intended to serve as a resource for research on the immune response to SARS-CoV-2. The prospective study material was composed of cDNA or gDNA derived from T cells, B-cell-depleted T cells, or PBMCs. Where available, HLA class I and class II types were obtained from metadata supplied by the sample provider rather than from assay-based typing. Deeply sampled blood TCRbeta repertoires from subjects exposed to, actively infected with, or recovered from COVID-19 were included in the dataset. Samples came from the ongoing ImmuneRACE study (first 160 participants) plus 1,254 subjects from 6 global collaborators. What the authors observed across the whole study: The amount of clinical and demographic metadata varied by source and participant and was provided uncurated.

V is cut by 0 bases and J by 2 bases, and the space between the germline ends is 8 bases. The CDR3 contains 14 residues, cysteine and phenylalanine counted. The kept DNA is CDR3 alone, 42 bases in frame from the first base. Sequences LGHDT (CDR1) and YNNKEL (CDR2) are obtained from the germline V gene (reference sequence). The immunoSEQ Assay, a bias-controlled multiplex PCR, was used to amplify TCRbeta CDR3 regions from genomic DNA. Per the source publication's procedure: The number of nucleated cells in each sample was estimated from the amplification of reference gene primers within the assay. To quantify the absolute abundance of each unique TCRbeta CDR3 rearrangement, sequence reads were collapsed and filtered. For each sample, productive Simpson clonality was calculated as the square root of Simpson's diversity index over productive rearrangements. The immuneACCESS repertoire file appears here via TCRdb, limited to in-frame rearrangements. These files lack a portion of the clones; in checked studies, under half of the deficit traces to unresolved V genes, and the cause of the others is not known. That table gives V, J and clone size, and the DNA gave D and trimming. For this sample there are about 140,000 clones; more than 60% appear just once. Of the sample, about 12% falls within the top ten clones.

To note about this clone: What this receptor recognizes is not known. Base qualities are not at hand, and no much larger clone is one base apart.

Each collaborating institution followed its own protocols to collect whole blood in K2EDTA tubes. For TCRbeta analysis, collaborators shipped samples in one of three forms: frozen whole blood, isolated PBMCs, or DNA extracted from either of those sample types. The TCR originated in a man at least 80 years old with acute or convalescent COVID-19. The sequence links TRBV3-1 (or the pseudogene TRBV3-2) to TRBJ2-7, with no D gene named confidently. The sequencing sample was made of peripheral blood. Here is the DNA: TGTGCCAGCAGCCAAGATTTTGGCCCCTACGAGCAGTACTTC. Its protein is CASSQDFGPYEQYF.